This T cell receptor (beta chain) is from a study of T cells after yellow fever vaccination. Whole-study results and caveats: Some clonotypes were seen in both the CD4 and the CD8 compartments. These made up a small share and likely arose from convergent recombination. The study re-detected most primary-vaccination clones after the booster (96% CD4, 80% to 90% CD8).

The trim removed 10 bases at V and 2 bases at J, leaving 5 bases unmatched. The CDR3 has 12 residues. Germline values: CDR1 SGHNT, CDR2 YYREEE (reference sequence). The authors made TCR cDNA by 5'RACE template switching, adding a universal primer site and UMIs. TCRdb re-called the 5' RACE reads with MiXCR, one entry per CDR3 protein. The sample includes roughly 500,000 distinct CDR3 sequences, over 15% of them seen just once. Details on this clonotype: Its specificity is unknown.

The genes are TRBV5-4 and TRBJ2-7; 8 positions agree with TRBD2. This receptor was identified in a man under 40 who received the YFV17D yellow fever vaccine. Sequencing was performed on PBMCs, taken 15 days after the yellow fever booster vaccination. The CDR3: CAAGGGPYEQYF. In DNA, the CDR3 is TGTGCCGCGGGGGGAGGCCCCTACGAGCAGTACTTC.